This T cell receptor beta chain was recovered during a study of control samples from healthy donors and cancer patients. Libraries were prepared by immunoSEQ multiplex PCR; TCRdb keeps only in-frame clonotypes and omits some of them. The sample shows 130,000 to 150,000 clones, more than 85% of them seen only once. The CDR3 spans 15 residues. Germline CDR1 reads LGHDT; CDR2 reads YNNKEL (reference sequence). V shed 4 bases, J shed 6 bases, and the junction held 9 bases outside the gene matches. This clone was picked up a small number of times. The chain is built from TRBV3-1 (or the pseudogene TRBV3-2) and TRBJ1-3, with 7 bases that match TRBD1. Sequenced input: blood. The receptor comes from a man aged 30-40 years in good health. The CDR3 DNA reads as TGTGCCAGCAGCCTATACCGGGACAGTCAAAACACCATATATTTT. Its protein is CASSLYRDSQNTIYF.